The 26 T cell receptor beta chains in this list originate from one sample, sequenced in a study of CD39 and CD103 CD8 tumor-infiltrating T cells. The table came from immunoSEQ multiplex PCR; TCRdb's copy has only in-frame clones and leaves some out. The table lists some 4,800 clones, about 75% of them singletons. Input material: CD8+ T cells sorted from blood. The subset was: total memory CD8 T cells (CD45RA-CCR7+/-) from blood or uninvolved lymph node. The receptors stem from a human donor with head and neck squamous cell carcinoma.

V and J are TRBV2 and TRBJ2-1, with D unresolved. The CDR3 has 15 amino acids. V lost 3 bases and J lost 0, with 9 bases in between. CDR1 is SNHLY, CDR2 FYNNEI, per germline. In DNA form, the CDR3 reads TGTGCCAGCAGTGACGACATGAGCTCCTACAATGAGCAGTTCTTC. Protein sequence: CASSDDMSSYNEQFF.

The chain employs TRBV5-6 and TRBJ2-5; 10 bases agree with TRBD2. Germline trimming cut 3 bases from V and 4 bases from J; bases unmatched to any gene: 6. The CDR3 spans 15 residues. Germline V gene lookup returns CDR1 SGHDT and CDR2 YYEEEE. Here the CDR3 DNA reads TGTGCCAGCAGCTCTGGACTAGCGGAAGGAGAGACCCAGTACTTC. Residues: CASSSGLAEGETQYF.

In this sample, this clone turned up once. The rearrangement uses TRBV6-5 and TRBJ1-2, with unresolved D. The CDR3 length is 13 residues. The V gene lost 4 bases and the J gene lost 8 bases, with 14 bases spanning the gap. The V gene's germline CDR1 is MNHEY and CDR2 SVGAGI. As DNA, the CDR3 is TGTGCCAGCAGTTTGACGGACTTGGACGGCTACACCTTC. Amino acids: CASSLTDLDGYTF.

V usage is TRBV9 and J usage is TRBJ1-4, with 7 bases fitting TRBD1. CDR1 SGDLS and CDR2 YYNGEE come from the germline V gene. The CDR3 has 16 residues. Unmatched junction bases numbered 7, after V lost 3 bases and J lost 2 bases. The CDR3: CASSARQGQTNEKLFF. For the CDR3, the DNA is TGTGCCAGCAGCGCTAGACAGGGTCAGACTAATGAAAAACTGTTTTTT.

This clone is judged medium-sized (0.01 to 0.1%). The chain's CDR3 is CASSTRLNEQFF. The CDR3 DNA reads as TGTGCCAGTAGCACTAGACTCAATGAGCAGTTCTTC. The V call is TRBV19, the J call TRBJ2-1, with D possibly TRBD2 on 5 matching bases. Germline CDR1 is LNHDA and CDR2 is SQIVND (reference sequence). The ends were cut back, 6 bases at V and 6 bases at J, with 9 bases in the middle. There are 12 residues in the CDR3.

The rearrangement uses TRBV27 and TRBJ1-1, with D perhaps matching TRBD1 (6 bases). This CDR3 is 14 amino acids long. V lost 3 bases, J lost 5 bases, and 13 bases lay in between. Germline values: CDR1 MNHEY, CDR2 SMNVEV (reference sequence). Here the CDR3 DNA reads TGTGCCAGCAGTTTGGGGGCGCAGGGGACTGAAGCTTTCTTT. Its translation is CASSLGAQGTEAFF.

This clone is deemed hyperexpanded. The genes are TRBV2 and TRBJ2-7; 8 bases align to TRBD1. The CDR3 covers 16 residues. Germline V gene sequence: CDR1 SNHLY, CDR2 FYNNEI. Trimming removed 3 bases from V and 5 bases from J; junction bases left unmatched: 12. The CDR3, as DNA: TGTGCCAGCAGTGAGGGACAGGACAAGTTGCGGGACGAGCAGTACTTC. It translates to CASSEGQDKLRDEQYF.

This clone was counted only a few times. The V call is TRBV9, the J call TRBJ2-3; 14 positions match TRBD2. CDR3 size: 15 residues. CDR1 and CDR2 (germline): SGDLS, YYNGEE. Trimming cost V 4 bases and J 5 bases; bases outside gene matches: 3. The CDR3 sequence: CASSTGLAGGDTQYF. The CDR3 DNA is TGTGCCAGCAGCACCGGACTAGCGGGGGGAGATACGCAGTATTTT.

This clone was seen only once. This chain connects TRBV6-1 to TRBJ2-5; TRBD2 matches 14 bases. The CDR3 sequence is 15 residues long. J was trimmed by 2 bases and V by 4 bases; bases with no gene match: 0. Per the germline V gene, CDR1 is MNHNS and CDR2 is SASEGT. CDR3 sequence: CASSGLAGGQETQYF. CDR3 sequence (DNA): TGTGCCAGCAGTGGACTAGCGGGGGGGCAAGAGACCCAGTACTTC.

In this sample, this clone turned up a few times. The V gene is TRBV30, the J gene TRBJ2-3; TRBD2 is a possible D gene (6 bases). The CDR3 length is 14 residues. Trimming cost V 5 bases and J 6 bases, with 18 bases left between them. In germline, CDR1 is GTSNPN, CDR2 SVGIG (reference sequence). Written as DNA, the CDR3 is TGTGCCTGGGGTACTGGGCGGGGCGCCGATACGCAGTATTTT. Amino acid sequence: CAWGTGRGADTQYF.

This sequence joins TRBV6-5 and TRBJ1-1; the D gene is possibly TRBD1 (5 bases). CDR1 and CDR2 (germline): MNHEY, SVGAGI. V was pared by 6 bases and J by 0 bases, with 14 bases between. The CDR3 consists of 15 residues. DNA of the CDR3: TGTGCCAGCAGCTACGGGGGGGGACTGAACACTGAAGCTTTCTTT. This translates into CASSYGGGLNTEAFF.

The V gene is TRBV13, the J gene TRBJ2-7; TRBD1 aligns across 10 bases. The CDR3 length is 14 residues. The germline CDR1 and CDR2 sequences are PRHDT and FYEKMQ (reference sequence). V was pared by 4 bases and J by 5 bases, with 5 bases of the junction left unmatched. The CDR3 spells CASSSRDRGHEQYF. CDR3 nucleotide sequence: TGTGCCAGCAGCTCTCGGGACAGGGGCCACGAGCAGTACTTC.

The V gene is TRBV7-9, the J gene TRBJ1-2; D is possibly TRBD1 (6 bases). Trimming shortened V by 7 bases and J by 6 bases, and 18 bases separated the two germline ends. CDR3 length: 14 amino acids. CDR1 and CDR2 from the germline V gene are SEHNR and FQNEAQ (reference sequence). The CDR3 spells CASTHYPTGDGYTF. In DNA form, the CDR3 reads TGTGCCAGCACCCATTACCCGACAGGCGATGGCTACACCTTC.

The J gene is TRBJ2-4, the V gene TRBV5-4; 11 bases align to TRBD1. The V and J ends lost 5 bases and 7 bases, in that order; junction bases with no gene match: 8. This CDR3 contains 15 residues. Germline loops: CDR1 SGHNT, CDR2 YYREEE (reference sequence). CDR3 DNA sequence: TGTGCCAGCAGTCCCGGGACAGGGGGAGCGAACATTCAGTACTTC. Protein: CASSPGTGGANIQYF.

A word on this clone: The junction shows a germline mismatch at one end, possibly a read error. The chain recombines TRBV25-1 with TRBJ2-4, with a weak D call TRBD2 (7 bases). The CDR3 consists of 16 residues. Looked up from germline, CDR1 is MGHDK and CDR2 is SYGVNS. Written as DNA, the CDR3 is TGTGCCGGCAGCGAGGGGGGGATGGGGTTCCAAAACATTCAGTACTTC. Its protein product is CAGSEGGMGFQNIQYF.

This sequence joins TRBV11-2 and TRBJ2-7; the match to TRBD1 covers 7 bases. Germline-derived CDR1 and CDR2 are SGHAT and FQNNGV. This CDR3 has 14 residues. Losses at the gene ends were 5 bases for V and 3 bases for J; bases not matched to a gene: 7. The CDR3 bases are TGTGCCAGCAGCCCTACACAGGGGCGCTACGAGCAGTACTTC. This translates into CASSPTQGRYEQYF.

This clone showed up just a few times. The chain has TRBV25-1 and TRBJ2-4, with a weak D call TRBD2 (7 bases). V lost 6 bases and J 5 bases, leaving 20 bases between the germline ends. Germline loops: CDR1 MGHDK, CDR2 SYGVNS. CDR3 length: 16 amino acids. In DNA, the CDR3 is TGTGCCAGCAGCGAGGGGGGGATGGGGTTCCAAAACATTCAGTACTTC. Protein product: CASSEGGMGFQNIQYF.

The gene calls are TRBV30 and TRBJ2-2, with TRBD2 identical over 13 bases. CDR1 GTSNPN and CDR2 SVGIG come from the germline V gene (reference sequence). After removal of 1 base from V and 13 bases from J, the junction contained 3 bases not matched to a gene. This CDR3 contains 13 residues. The CDR3 nucleotides are TGTGCCTGGAGTGCGGGACTAGCGGGGAGGCTGTTTTTT. It is translated as CAWSAGLAGRLFF.

The chain links TRBV5-4 to TRBJ1-1; 8 nucleotides agree with TRBD1. With V trimmed by 0 bases and J by 6 bases, 4 bases remained unmatched. This CDR3 is built from 14 residues. The germline CDR1 and CDR2 sequences are SGHNT and YYREEE (reference sequence). In nucleotides, the CDR3 is TGTGCCAGCAGCTTGGGGGACAGGCGAGCTGAAGCTTTCTTT. This gives the protein CASSLGDRRAEAFF.

This chain joins TRBV2 and TRBJ2-2; possibly TRBD1 for D (6 bases). This CDR3 has 14 residues. V was pared by 1 base and J by 4 bases, with 7 bases between. Germline V gene sequence: CDR1 SNHLY, CDR2 FYNNEI. The CDR3 loop reads CASSEVGATGELFF. In DNA, the CDR3 is TGTGCCAGCAGTGAAGTGGGGGCCACCGGGGAGCTGTTTTTT.

The chain is built from TRBV10-3 and TRBJ2-3, with D perhaps matching TRBD2 (5 bases). This CDR3 contains 15 residues. Between the trimmed V and J ends, which lost 0 bases and 2 bases, there was a span of 9 bases. CDR1 is ENHRY, CDR2 SYGVKD, per germline. The CDR3 DNA sequence: TGTGCCATCAGTGAGTCAAGCGGAACCACAGATACGCAGTATTTT. As protein: CAISESSGTTDTQYF.

The chain links TRBV30 to TRBJ1-2; the D is unclear. V shed 2 bases and J shed 7 bases, with 11 bases lying between them. The CDR3 runs to 12 residues. Per the germline V gene, CDR1 is GTSNPN and CDR2 is SVGIG (reference sequence). The CDR3 coding sequence is TGTGCCTGGAGTACCGGTAACCCTGGCTACACCTTC. Amino acids: CAWSTGNPGYTF.

V usage is TRBV2 and J usage is TRBJ2-7, with a tentative D call TRBD1 (6 bases). V dropped 10 bases and J dropped 2 bases, with 15 bases sitting between them. Germline V gives CDR1 SNHLY, CDR2 FYNNEI. This CDR3 comprises 13 residues. The CDR3: CATRTASPYEQYF. In DNA, the CDR3 is TGTGCCACAAGGACAGCCAGTCCCTACGAGCAGTACTTC.

V usage is TRBV10-1 and J usage is TRBJ2-5; a weak D match, TRBD2 (5 bases). The CDR3 spans 14 residues. Germline V CDR1 and CDR2: WNHNN, SYGVQD (reference sequence). V shed 4 bases and J shed 5 bases, with 14 bases lying between them. The CDR3 DNA reads as TGCGCCAGCAGTGCTCGAATTACGGGGGAGACCCAGTACTTC. Translated: CASSARITGETQYF.

This sequence joins TRBV30 and TRBJ2-1; possible D gene TRBD1, 5 bases. CDR1 is GTSNPN, CDR2 SVGIG, per germline (reference sequence). This CDR3 has 13 amino acids. V lost 0 bases, J lost 9 bases, and 12 bases lay in between. The CDR3 nucleotides are TGTGCCTGGAGTGTAGGGGTTTTGGGTGAGCAGTTCTTC. Its translation is CAWSVGVLGEQFF.

The chain links TRBV13 to TRBJ2-7; 10 bases line up with TRBD2. CDR3 length equals 16 residues. The J segment lost 5 bases and the V segment lost 2 bases, leaving 9 bases of the junction unmatched. Germline V lookup: CDR1 PRHDT, CDR2 FYEKMQ (reference sequence). This chain's CDR3 is CASSLSPGTSVDEQYF. Written as DNA, the CDR3 is TGTGCCAGCAGCTTATCTCCCGGGACTAGCGTCGACGAGCAGTACTTC. The full variable domain, completed using reference TRBV13 and TRBJ2-7, is AAGVIQSPRHLIKEKRETATLKCYPIPRHDTVYWYQQGPGQDPQFLISFYEKMQSDKGSIPDRFSAQQFSDYHSELNMSSLELGDSALYFCASSLSPGTSVDEQYFGPGTRLTVT.